The rows below give T cell receptor beta chains drawn from one sample of a study of blood T cell repertoires in COVID-19. Some clones are missing from TCRdb's copy, which holds only in-frame ones; the method was immunoSEQ multiplex PCR. There are 200,000 to 250,000 clones in the sample; about four fifths occur only once, and less than 8% lies in the top ten. Specimen: peripheral blood. The receptor source for this set is a woman aged 50 to 60 with active or convalescent COVID-19. The CDR3 runs from the conserved cysteine through the conserved F or W. D genes are given only for firm matches. The size entry is marked missing in some rows and otherwise reads once, few, many or a size class.

v_gene,abundance,d_gene,j_gene,CDR3nt,CDR3aa
TRBV7-9,NA,NA,TRBJ1-2,TGTGCCAGCACGTCGTCCTATGGCTACACCTTC,CASTSSYGYTF
TRBV5-1,NA,TRBD2,TRBJ2-7,TGCGCCAGCAGCTTGAATGGAGGGGAGGGGCCGACCTACGAGCAGTACTTC,CASSLNGGEGPTYEQYF
TRBV3-1/TRBV3-2,once,TRBD2,TRBJ2-5,TGTGCCAGCAGCCTATCCCCCTTAGCGGGTGGGACCCAGTACTTC,CASSLSPLAGGTQYF
TRBV30,NA,NA,TRBJ1-6,TGTGCCTGGAGTATGACAGATCGCTCCTATAATTCACCCCTCCACTTT,CAWSMTDRSYNSPLHF
TRBV6-5,NA,NA,TRBJ1-3,TGTGCCACCAGGGTAGGAGTAGGAAACACCATATATTTT,CATRVGVGNTIYF
TRBV5-4,NA,TRBD1,TRBJ1-2,TGTGCCAGCAGCCCGGGCCTGGGACAGGGAGGCTACACCTTC,CASSPGLGQGGYTF
TRBV6-1,NA,NA,TRBJ2-5,TGTGCCAGCAGTGAACTAACGGGGGGCTGGACGGAGTACTTC,CASSELTGGWTEYF
TRBV20-1,NA,TRBD1,TRBJ1-5,TGCAGTGCTAGTCGAGTCCCGCAGGGGGCTCAAGGTCAGCCCCAGCATTTT,CSASRVPQGAQGQPQHF
TRBV3-1/TRBV3-2,NA,TRBD2,TRBJ2-6,TGTGCCAGCAATTTAGCGGGGGGAAACTCTGGGGCCAACGTCCTGACTTTC,CASNLAGGNSGANVLTF
TRBV15,NA,NA,TRBJ2-5,TGTGCCACCAGCAGAGCCGGGGTTACAGGGCAAGAGACCCAGTACTTC,CATSRAGVTGQETQYF
TRBV9,NA,TRBD2,TRBJ2-3,TGTGCCAGCAGCGCCTGGACTAGCGGGGGAAGCACAGATACGCAGTATTTT,CASSAWTSGGSTDTQYF
TRBV3-1/TRBV3-2,NA,TRBD2,TRBJ2-1,TGTGCCAGCAGCCAAGGTGGCGGGAGGGGAAACAATGAGCAGTTCTTC,CASSQGGGRGNNEQFF
TRBV18,NA,NA,TRBJ2-5,TGTGCCAGCTCACGGCCGGGACTCGCGCAAGAGACCCAGTACTTC,CASSRPGLAQETQYF
TRBV9,NA,NA,TRBJ1-3,TGTGCCAGCAGCGTAGAGGGGAGAAACACCATATATTTT,CASSVEGRNTIYF
TRBV19,NA,NA,TRBJ1-2,TGTGCCAGTTTTAACTCATGGGGCGATTCTAACTATGGCTACACCTTC,CASFNSWGDSNYGYTF
TRBV29-1,few,NA,TRBJ2-5,TGCAGCGTCTTCGAACCGGGGGAGACCCAGTACTTC,CSVFEPGETQYF
TRBV6-6,NA,NA,TRBJ1-6,TGTGCCAGCAGTTACGGGGCAGTGAATTCACCCCTCCACTTT,CASSYGAVNSPLHF
TRBV5-4,NA,TRBD1,TRBJ2-3,TGTGCCAGCAGCTTGGGACAGGGGGCCACAGATACGCAGTATTTT,CASSLGQGATDTQYF
TRBV7-9,NA,NA,TRBJ1-3,TGTGCCAGCAGCTTACCCAGGATCCCTGAGGGAAACACCATATATTTT,CASSLPRIPEGNTIYF
TRBV10-3,NA,TRBD1,TRBJ1-1,TGTGCCATCAGTGAGTCCAGGGGGCGTATGGGTGAAGCTTTCTTT,CAISESRGRMGEAFF
TRBV2,NA,NA,TRBJ2-5,TGTGCCAGCATGCGGGATACCCAAGAGACCCAGTACTTC,CASMRDTQETQYF
TRBV28,NA,NA,TRBJ2-7,TGTGCCAGCAGTACCCGGGGAGTCGGCTACGAGCAGTACTTC,CASSTRGVGYEQYF
TRBV5-1,NA,NA,TRBJ1-1,TGCGCCAGCAGCTCTCGGACAGCGAACACTGAAGCTTTCTTT,CASSSRTANTEAFF
TRBV2,NA,NA,TRBJ1-4,TGTGCCAGCAGGGGACATAGGGATGAAAAACTGTTTTTT,CASRGHRDEKLFF
TRBV7-2,NA,NA,TRBJ1-1,TGTGCCAGCAGCTTATTAAATAACATGAACACTGAAGCTTTCTTT,CASSLLNNMNTEAFF
TRBV27,NA,TRBD1,TRBJ1-5,TGTGCCAGCAGCAACAGGGGAGGAGGTCAGCCCCAGCATTTT,CASSNRGGGQPQHF
TRBV2,NA,TRBD1,TRBJ2-7,TGTGCCAGTAAGACCGGGACAGCTGCTTTTGAGCAGTACTTC,CASKTGTAAFEQYF
TRBV7-7,NA,NA,TRBJ2-1,TGTGCCAGCAGCCCCCTCGGGACTGGCTACAATGAGCAGTTCTTC,CASSPLGTGYNEQFF
TRBV7-3,once,TRBD2,TRBJ2-3,TGTGCCAGCAGCTTTAGGGGGGGACTAGGCACAGATACGCAGTATTTT,CASSFRGGLGTDTQYF
TRBV7-2,NA,NA,TRBJ2-1,TGTGCCAGCAGCACGACTAGGAGAAATGAGCAGTTCTTC,CASSTTRRNEQFF
TRBV19,NA,TRBD1,TRBJ1-5,TGTGCCAGTAGCCTTAGGGACAGGGGCGGGGGACAGCCCCAGCATTTT,CASSLRDRGGGQPQHF
TRBV9,NA,NA,TRBJ2-3,TGTGCCAGCAGCGTAGTTGGGGGAGGAGATACGCAGTATTTT,CASSVVGGGDTQYF
TRBV3-1/TRBV3-2,NA,TRBD1,TRBJ2-7,TGTGCCAGCAGCCTCCGGGACAGAGGCTACGAGCAGTACTTC,CASSLRDRGYEQYF
TRBV7-3,NA,NA,TRBJ2-2,TGTGCCAGCAGCTACGGACAGAACACCGGGGAGCTGTTTTTT,CASSYGQNTGELFF
TRBV6-5,NA,NA,TRBJ2-7,TGTGCCAGCAGTCATCGGGAATCCAGCTACGAGCAGTACTTC,CASSHRESSYEQYF
TRBV6-5,NA,NA,TRBJ1-1,TGTGCCAGCAGTTACTCAGCCGGGAACACTGAAGCTTTCTTT,CASSYSAGNTEAFF
TRBV19,NA,NA,TRBJ1-4,TGTGCCAGTAGCTCCGGGAGGATAGATGAAAAACTGTTTTTT,CASSSGRIDEKLFF
TRBV24-1,NA,NA,TRBJ2-3,TGTGCCACCAGTGCAACCCCAGGGGCCACAGATACGCAGTATTTT,CATSATPGATDTQYF
TRBV7-9,NA,NA,TRBJ2-3,TGTGCCAGCAGTCGAGAGGGACTTCGCACAGATACGCAGTATTTT,CASSREGLRTDTQYF
TRBV9,NA,NA,TRBJ1-5,TGTGCCAGCAGCGTAGGGCAGAGCAATCAGCCCCAGCATTTT,CASSVGQSNQPQHF
TRBV27,NA,NA,TRBJ1-1,TGTGCCAGCAGTTTATCGAGGGTTAAGAACACTGAAGCTTTCTTT,CASSLSRVKNTEAFF
TRBV12-3/TRBV12-4,NA,NA,TRBJ2-5,TGTGCCAGCAGTTTGATACTCCGAGAGACCCAGTACTTC,CASSLILRETQYF
TRBV15,NA,TRBD1,TRBJ1-6,TGTGCCACCAGCAGAGGCGCAGGGGGGATTAGCTCCTATAATTCACCCCTCCACTTT,CATSRGAGGISSYNSPLHF
TRBV4-1,NA,TRBD1,TRBJ1-5,TGCGCCAGCAGCCAGTCAGGGGGCAGTCAGCCCCAGCATTTT,CASSQSGGSQPQHF